The sequence of this T cell receptor beta chain was determined in a study of circulating and synovial CD4+ cells in juvenile arthritis. Overall study findings and caveats: T cell genome counts differed by at least an order of magnitude between CPL and CD4 samples.

Patients with active juvenile idiopathic arthritis donated these samples. Germline values: CDR1 MNHNY, CDR2 SVGAGI (reference sequence). Trimming left V 0 bases short and J 5 bases short, with 10 bases between. This CDR3 region has 14 residues. The method was immunoSEQ multiplex PCR; TCRdb's version includes in-frame clones alone and lacks a portion of them. The table includes 39,000 or so clones, approximately 94% detected once. Points on this clone: Its antigen is still unknown.

The material sequenced was CD4+ T cells from blood. This chain uses TRBV6-6 with TRBJ1-2; tentatively, D is TRBD1 (5 bases). The origin of this receptor is a human donor with juvenile idiopathic arthritis. The CDR3 sequence is CASSYSQGGYGYTF. The CDR3 DNA is TGTGCCAGCAGTTACTCCCAGGGTGGGTATGGCTACACCTTC.